This is a list of T cell receptor beta chains from one sample in a study of T-cell reconstitution after alpha-beta-depleted transplantation in children. TCRdb re-called the PCR reads with MiXCR, one entry per CDR3 protein. The table has about 500,000 distinct CDR3 sequences, approximately 10% seen once. The specimen comprised PBMCs, mostly from graft donor cells, sampled 180 days after TCRalphabeta/CD19-depleted stem cell transplant. Every receptor here comes from a female patient between 2 and 15 years old who had a stem cell transplant for aplastic anemia, so the T cells may come from the graft donor. The CDR3 runs from the conserved cysteine through the conserved F or W. Fields, in order: J gene, CDR3 length, clone size, D gene, V gene, CDR3 DNA, CDR3 protein. The D gene is left open where the match is weak. Size is omitted from some rows. Given values are once, few, many or a class for expanded clones.

J gene: TRBJ1-5; CDR3 length: 13; clone size: .; D gene: .; V gene: TRBV28; CDR3 DNA: TGTGCCAGCATCACATATAGCAATCAGCCCCAGCATTTT; CDR3 protein: CASITYSNQPQHF
J gene: TRBJ2-2; CDR3 length: 16; clone size: many; D gene: .; V gene: TRBV29-1; CDR3 DNA: TGCAGCGTTGTAGGGAGGACACCGACGAACACCGGGGAGCTGTTTTTT; CDR3 protein: CSVVGRTPTNTGELFF
J gene: TRBJ2-3; CDR3 length: 12; clone size: few; D gene: .; V gene: TRBV29-1; CDR3 DNA: TGCAGCGTTGGGACGGGGGAAGATACGCAGTATTTT; CDR3 protein: CSVGTGEDTQYF
J gene: TRBJ2-1; CDR3 length: 18; clone size: .; D gene: TRBD2; V gene: TRBV11-1; CDR3 DNA: TGTGCCAGCAGCTTATATCGTCAGACTAGCGGGAGGGCCCATGAGCAGTTCTTC; CDR3 protein: CASSLYRQTSGRAHEQFF
J gene: TRBJ2-3; CDR3 length: 15; clone size: few; D gene: TRBD2; V gene: TRBV5-1; CDR3 DNA: TGCGCCAGCAGCACGGGACTAGCGGACACAGATACGCAGTATTTT; CDR3 protein: CASSTGLADTDTQYF
J gene: TRBJ1-6; CDR3 length: 15; clone size: .; D gene: TRBD1; V gene: TRBV12-3/TRBV12-4; CDR3 DNA: TGTGCCAGCAGCCAAGGAGGACAGGGAAGTTCACCCCTCCACTTT; CDR3 protein: CASSQGGQGSSPLHF
J gene: TRBJ2-2; CDR3 length: 16; clone size: many; D gene: .; V gene: TRBV6-1; CDR3 DNA: TGTGCCAGCATTCCCCGGGGGCGGGAAAACACCGGGGAGCTGTTTTTT; CDR3 protein: CASIPRGRENTGELFF
J gene: TRBJ2-5; CDR3 length: 14; clone size: .; D gene: TRBD1; V gene: TRBV15; CDR3 DNA: TGTGCCACCAGCGGGGACAGGGGGCAAGAGACCCAGTACTTC; CDR3 protein: CATSGDRGQETQYF
J gene: TRBJ2-7; CDR3 length: 14; clone size: many; D gene: TRBD1; V gene: TRBV29-1; CDR3 DNA: TGCAGCGTTGAAGCCCAGGGGGCATTGCCCGAGCAGTACTTC; CDR3 protein: CSVEAQGALPEQYF
J gene: TRBJ2-5; CDR3 length: 13; clone size: .; D gene: .; V gene: TRBV5-1; CDR3 DNA: TGCGCCAGCAGTCAACGGCTACAAGAGACCCAGTACTTC; CDR3 protein: CASSQRLQETQYF
J gene: TRBJ1-2; CDR3 length: 15; clone size: .; D gene: TRBD1; V gene: TRBV20-1; CDR3 DNA: TGCAGTGCGCCAAAGGGACAGAGGATGTACTATGGCTACACCTTC; CDR3 protein: CSAPKGQRMYYGYTF
J gene: TRBJ1-5; CDR3 length: 14; clone size: .; D gene: .; V gene: TRBV25-1; CDR3 DNA: TGTGCCAGCAGCTTGGGTTCAGGGTTGGAGCCCCAGCATTTT; CDR3 protein: CASSLGSGLEPQHF
J gene: TRBJ2-2; CDR3 length: 16; clone size: once; D gene: TRBD1; V gene: TRBV20-1; CDR3 DNA: TGCAGTGCTAGAGGGACAGGGACCGCGAACACCGGGGAGCTGTTTTTT; CDR3 protein: CSARGTGTANTGELFF
J gene: TRBJ2-5; CDR3 length: 17; clone size: .; D gene: .; V gene: TRBV3-1; CDR3 DNA: TGTGCCAGCAGCCGCTCAAATGCGAGGCTAGTCAGGGAGACCCAGTACTTC; CDR3 protein: CASSRSNARLVRETQYF
J gene: TRBJ2-1; CDR3 length: 17; clone size: .; D gene: TRBD2; V gene: TRBV6-2/TRBV6-3; CDR3 DNA: TGTGCCAGCAGTTACTCGTGGGCTAGCGGGAGATTCAGCGAGCAGTTCTTC; CDR3 protein: CASSYSWASGRFSEQFF
J gene: TRBJ1-1; CDR3 length: 14; clone size: .; D gene: .; V gene: TRBV19; CDR3 DNA: TGTGCCAGTAGTATCCCCCGGGGGGCCACTGAAGCTTTCTTT; CDR3 protein: CASSIPRGATEAFF
J gene: TRBJ2-5; CDR3 length: 14; clone size: many; D gene: TRBD1; V gene: TRBV12-3/TRBV12-4; CDR3 DNA: TGTGCCAGCAGCGACTCGGGACAGGAAGAGACCCAGTACTTC; CDR3 protein: CASSDSGQEETQYF
J gene: TRBJ2-1; CDR3 length: 15; clone size: few; D gene: TRBD2; V gene: TRBV10-3; CDR3 DNA: TGTGCCATCAGCGCTACTAGCGGGGGAAACAATGAGCAGTTCTTC; CDR3 protein: CAISATSGGNNEQFF
J gene: TRBJ2-3; CDR3 length: 12; clone size: many; D gene: .; V gene: TRBV20-1; CDR3 DNA: TGCAGTGCTGTCGGGGGCCGGGATACGCAGTATTTT; CDR3 protein: CSAVGGRDTQYF
J gene: TRBJ2-6; CDR3 length: 16; clone size: few; D gene: .; V gene: TRBV20-1; CDR3 DNA: TGCAGTGCTAGAGAAGGATCGGCGGCTGGGGCCAACGGCCTGACTTTC; CDR3 protein: CSAREGSAAGANGLTF
J gene: TRBJ1-2; CDR3 length: 17; clone size: .; D gene: TRBD1; V gene: TRBV27; CDR3 DNA: TGTGCCAGCAGTCTCCGACAGGGAATCCTCTTCTCTTATGGCTACACCTTC; CDR3 protein: CASSLRQGILFSYGYTF
J gene: TRBJ2-7; CDR3 length: 14; clone size: .; D gene: TRBD1; V gene: TRBV27; CDR3 DNA: TGTGCCAGCAGTATAGACAGGGGCCCCTACGAGCAGTACTTC; CDR3 protein: CASSIDRGPYEQYF
J gene: TRBJ2-7; CDR3 length: 14; clone size: .; D gene: TRBD2; V gene: TRBV29-1; CDR3 DNA: TGCAGCGTTGAAGGGGCAAGCGGGAGCTACGAGCAGTACTTC; CDR3 protein: CSVEGASGSYEQYF
J gene: TRBJ1-2; CDR3 length: 18; clone size: many; D gene: TRBD1; V gene: TRBV5-6; CDR3 DNA: TGTGCCAGCAGCTTGGGTTCCGCGACAGGGACGCGGAGCTATGGCTACACCTTC; CDR3 protein: CASSLGSATGTRSYGYTF
J gene: TRBJ2-1; CDR3 length: 16; clone size: many; D gene: TRBD2; V gene: TRBV25-1; CDR3 DNA: TGTGCCAGCAGTGAGGCTAGCGGGAGCTCCTACAATGAGCAGTTCTTC; CDR3 protein: CASSEASGSSYNEQFF
J gene: TRBJ2-1; CDR3 length: 13; clone size: .; D gene: TRBD2; V gene: TRBV20-1; CDR3 DNA: TGCAGTGCGAAGCGGGGATCCTACAATGAGCAGTTCTTC; CDR3 protein: CSAKRGSYNEQFF
J gene: TRBJ2-7; CDR3 length: 17; clone size: many; D gene: TRBD2; V gene: TRBV28; CDR3 DNA: TGTGCCAGCAGTGGAAGGGGAGCGGCTAGCGGGAGCTACGAGCAGTACTTC; CDR3 protein: CASSGRGAASGSYEQYF
J gene: TRBJ2-1; CDR3 length: 15; clone size: .; D gene: TRBD2; V gene: TRBV4-3; CDR3 DNA: TGCGCCAGCAGCAAAATGCCGACTAGCAGGAATGAGCAGTTCTTC; CDR3 protein: CASSKMPTSRNEQFF
J gene: TRBJ2-3; CDR3 length: 18; clone size: .; D gene: .; V gene: TRBV5-5; CDR3 DNA: TGTGCCAGCAGCTTGCGGGCACGTGGGCAAACTAGCACAGATACGCAGTATTTT; CDR3 protein: CASSLRARGQTSTDTQYF
J gene: TRBJ1-1; CDR3 length: 15; clone size: many; D gene: .; V gene: TRBV4-1; CDR3 DNA: TGCGCCAGCAGGCCAGTCGGGGGCGCAGAGACTGAAGCTTTCTTT; CDR3 protein: CASRPVGGAETEAFF
J gene: TRBJ2-7; CDR3 length: 15; clone size: .; D gene: .; V gene: TRBV11-2; CDR3 DNA: TGTGCCAGCAGCTTAGTCAGGGTGGGTCCGCGCGAGCAGTACTTC; CDR3 protein: CASSLVRVGPREQYF
J gene: TRBJ1-4; CDR3 length: 11; clone size: .; D gene: .; V gene: TRBV20-1; CDR3 DNA: TGCAGTGCTAGAGAATTGGAAAAACTGTTTTTT; CDR3 protein: CSARELEKLFF
J gene: TRBJ2-1; CDR3 length: 17; clone size: few; D gene: TRBD2; V gene: TRBV20-1; CDR3 DNA: TGCAGTGCCCCCAAAGTAGGCGGACTAGCGGGAGTAAATGAGCAGTTCTTC; CDR3 protein: CSAPKVGGLAGVNEQFF
J gene: TRBJ2-3; CDR3 length: 15; clone size: few; D gene: .; V gene: TRBV14; CDR3 DNA: TGTGCCAGCAGCCGACTAGTTTCTAGCACAGATACGCAGTATTTT; CDR3 protein: CASSRLVSSTDTQYF
J gene: TRBJ1-4; CDR3 length: 15; clone size: .; D gene: .; V gene: TRBV19; CDR3 DNA: TGTGCCAGTAGTATATGGGGGAGAGCTAATGAAAAACTGTTTTTT; CDR3 protein: CASSIWGRANEKLFF
J gene: TRBJ1-2; CDR3 length: 12; clone size: many; D gene: TRBD1; V gene: TRBV29-1; CDR3 DNA: TGCAGCGTCTATCCCGGGACAGAAGGCTACACCTTC; CDR3 protein: CSVYPGTEGYTF
J gene: TRBJ1-5; CDR3 length: 13; clone size: few; D gene: .; V gene: TRBV6-6; CDR3 DNA: TGTGCCAGCAGTTACTCTACAATTCAGCCCCAGCATTTT; CDR3 protein: CASSYSTIQPQHF